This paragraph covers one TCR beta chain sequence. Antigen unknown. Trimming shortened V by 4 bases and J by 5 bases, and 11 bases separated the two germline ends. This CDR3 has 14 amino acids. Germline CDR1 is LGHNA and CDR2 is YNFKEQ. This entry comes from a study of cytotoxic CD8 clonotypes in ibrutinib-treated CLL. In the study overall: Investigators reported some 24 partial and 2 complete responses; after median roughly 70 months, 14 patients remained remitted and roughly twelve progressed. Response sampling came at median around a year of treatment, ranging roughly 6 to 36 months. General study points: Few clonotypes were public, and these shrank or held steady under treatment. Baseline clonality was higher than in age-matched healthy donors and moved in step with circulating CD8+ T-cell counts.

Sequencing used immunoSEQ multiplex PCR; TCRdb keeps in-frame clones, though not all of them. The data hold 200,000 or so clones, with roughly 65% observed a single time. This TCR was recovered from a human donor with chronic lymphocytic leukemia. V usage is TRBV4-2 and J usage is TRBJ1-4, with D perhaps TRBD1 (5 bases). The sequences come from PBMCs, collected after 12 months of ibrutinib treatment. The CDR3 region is CASSLGGGNEKLFF. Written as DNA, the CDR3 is TGTGCCAGCAGCCTAGGTGGGGGGAATGAAAAACTGTTTTTT.